Below, 32 T cell receptor beta chains from the same sample are listed, as sequenced in a study of blood T cells in healthy people across ages (dated by TCRdb to about 2015). Receptor libraries were prepared by 5' RACE. For sequencing, an Illumina HiSeq 2500 was employed. A second about 7 to 11 cycle PCR used a sample-barcoded 5' primer and a J-beta primer mix. TCRdb applied fastp at Q25 and MiXCR to the public reads, then kept only in-frame beta chains. Every CDR3 protein is listed once, alongside the most common genes and DNA of its rows. For this sample there are hundreds of thousands of distinct CDR3 sequences; around 40% appear just once. The ten largest clones capture 20% to 25% of the sample. The sample was blood. The receptors stem from a woman aged 55 to 70 in good health.

This clonotype was picked up a small number of times. V and J are TRBV29-1 and TRBJ2-6, with TRBD2 as a possible D gene (7 bases). V was pared by 3 bases and J by 2 bases, with 17 bases between. Germline CDR1 is SQVTM and CDR2 is ANQGSEA. This CDR3 contains 17 residues. Here the CDR3 DNA reads TGCAGCGTTGAGGGGGGCGGGGGAGCAGCTGGGGCCAACGTCCTGACTTTC. It translates to CSVEGGGGAAGANVLTF. Full variable domain (remainder filled in from reference TRBV29-1 and TRBJ2-6): SAVISQKPSRDICQRGTSLTIQCQVDSQVTMMFWYRQQPGQSLTLIATANQGSEATYESGFVIDKFPISRPNLTFSTLTVSNMSPEDSSIYLCSVEGGGGAAGANVLTFGAGSRLTVL.

J is TRBJ2-7 and V is TRBV29-1; D not certain. The end of the DNA aligns better with TRBJ2-5, so the J call may be wrong. CDR1 and CDR2 (germline): SQVTM, ANQGSEA. The CDR3 consists of 11 residues. The CDR3 nucleotides read TGCAGCGCCATCCGGCTAGAGACCCAGTACTTC. Protein: CSAIRLETQYF.

This chain connects TRBV29-1 to TRBJ2-1, with D maybe TRBD2 (6 bases). V was pared by 7 bases and J by 2 bases, with 12 bases between. CDR3 length equals 13 residues. Germline CDR1 reads SQVTM; CDR2 reads ANQGSEA. CDR3 DNA sequence: TGCAGCGCGGAAGGCGGGACCTACAATGAGCAGTTCTTC. Protein sequence: CSAEGGTYNEQFF.

This chain joins TRBV29-1 and TRBJ2-1; D perhaps matches TRBD2 (6 bases). There are 13 residues in the CDR3. V dropped 5 bases and J dropped 1 base, with 9 bases sitting between them. In germline, CDR1 is SQVTM, CDR2 ANQGSEA. The CDR3 DNA is TGCAGCGTTTTCCGGGAGTCCTACAATGAGCAGTTCTTC. The encoded protein is CSVFRESYNEQFF.

This clonotype was seen at least ten times. The chain links TRBV3-1 to TRBJ2-7; 10 bases are shared with TRBD2. Germline V gene data show CDR1 as LGHDT and CDR2 as YNNKEL (reference sequence). This CDR3 contains 15 residues. V lost 6 bases, J lost 1 base, and 6 bases stayed unmatched. This CDR3 is CASRGSGGLSYEQYF. The CDR3 coding sequence is TGTGCCAGCAGGGGTAGCGGGGGGCTTTCCTACGAGCAGTACTTC.

This clonotype was counted a few times. The chain has TRBV9 and TRBJ2-1; D not resolved. The CDR3 has 13 amino acids. V lost 0 bases, J lost 4 bases, and 5 bases lay in between. CDR1 is SGDLS and CDR2 is YYNGEE in the germline V gene. CDR3 in amino acids: CASSVESYNEQFF. CDR3 DNA: TGTGCCAGCAGCGTAGAATCATACAATGAGCAGTTCTTC.

The sample holds a few counts of this clonotype. This chain connects TRBV20-1 to TRBJ2-7; perhaps TRBD2 as D (6 bases). The CDR3 is 15 residues long. The germline V gene encodes CDR1 DFQATT and CDR2 SNEGSKA (reference sequence). The V end lost 0 bases, the J end lost 0 bases, and 12 bases lay between the germline ends. For the CDR3, the DNA is TGCAGTGCTAGAGAAGCGGCTAGCGTCTCCTACGAGCAGTACTTC. Its protein is CSAREAASVSYEQYF.

As regards this clonotype: This clone may be a read error of a much larger clone one base away. This chain joins TRBV7-2 and TRBJ2-4, with TRBD2 matching over 10 bases. The end of the DNA aligns better with TRBJ2-7, so the J call may be wrong. The CDR3 loop spans 13 amino acids. CDR1 and CDR2 (germline): SGHTA, FQGNSA. CDR3 loop: CASSGTSVGEQYF. The DNA of the CDR3 is TGTGCCAGCAGCGGGACTAGCGTAGGCGAGCAGTACTTC.

This CDR3 reads CASSLRTSNEQFF. The CDR3 bases are TGTGCCAGCAGCCTGAGGACTAGCAATGAGCAGTTCTTC. V usage is TRBV7-3 and J usage is TRBJ2-1; TRBD2 matches at 7 bases. Germline loops: CDR1 SGHTA, CDR2 FQGTGA. The CDR3 loop spans 13 amino acids. J gave up 6 bases and V 5 bases, and 4 bases lay outside the gene matches.

V is TRBV4-1 and J is TRBJ2-3, with D perhaps TRBD1 or TRBD2 (6 bases each). Germline assignment: CDR1 MGHRA and CDR2 YSYEKL. Trimming shortened V by 6 bases and J by 4 bases, and 11 bases separated the two germline ends. The CDR3 extends over 13 amino acids. This CDR3 reads CASRAEGADTQYF. The CDR3 DNA sequence: TGCGCCAGCAGGGCGGAGGGGGCAGATACGCAGTATTTT.

The CDR3: CSPHRGRNTEAFF. In DNA, the CDR3 is TGCAGTCCCCACAGGGGAAGAAACACTGAAGCTTTCTTT. The chain joins TRBV20-1 to TRBJ1-1; 7 nucleotides align to TRBD1. Germline assignment: CDR1 DFQATT and CDR2 SNEGSKA (reference sequence). The CDR3 loop spans 13 amino acids. V was pared by 8 bases and J by 2 bases, with 8 bases of the junction left unmatched.

J is TRBJ2-5 and V is TRBV28; TRBD1 matches at 8 bases. The J call may be in error: the DNA end matches TRBJ2-7 better. Germline V lookup: CDR1 MDHEN, CDR2 SYDVKM. CDR3 length equals 14 residues. CDR3 protein: CASRGTGDYYEQYF. The CDR3 bases are TGTGCCAGCAGAGGGACAGGAGACTACTACGAGCAGTACTTC.

The chain links TRBV6-5 to TRBJ1-3, with D unresolved. V lost 0 bases to trimming and J lost 0 bases, with 9 bases between them. The CDR3 length is 16 residues. CDR1 and CDR2 from the germline V gene are MNHEY and SVGAGI. CDR3 in amino acids: CASSYSETLSGNTIYF. The CDR3 DNA is TGTGCCAGCAGTTACTCGGAGACTCTCTCTGGAAACACCATATATTTT.

The gene calls are TRBV7-2 and TRBJ2-5; D remains unclear. The V and J ends lost 5 bases and 4 bases respectively, with 8 bases between them. Germline V lookup: CDR1 SGHTA, CDR2 FQGNSA. This CDR3 contains 12 residues. As DNA, the CDR3 is TGTGCCAGCAGCGTAGACCCAGAGACCCAGTACTTC. Translated: CASSVDPETQYF.

The rearrangement uses TRBV20-1 and TRBJ1-1; tentative D call: TRBD1 (6 bases). The CDR3 consists of 13 residues. Per germline, CDR1 DFQATT and CDR2 SNEGSKA (reference sequence). V was clipped by 5 bases and J by 2 bases, with 12 bases between them. Here the CDR3 reads CSALQGYNTEAFF. Here the CDR3 DNA reads TGCAGTGCTCTCCAGGGGTACAACACTGAAGCTTTCTTT.

The rearrangement joins TRBV20-1 to TRBJ2-1; a weak D match, TRBD2 (5 bases). V lost 5 bases to trimming and J lost 2 bases, with 16 bases between them. Germline CDR1 is DFQATT and CDR2 is SNEGSKA (reference sequence). The CDR3 runs to 15 residues. In DNA form, the CDR3 reads TGCAGTGCTCCTGTGGACGGGATCGCCTACAATGAGCAGTTCTTC. Protein: CSAPVDGIAYNEQFF.

The genes are TRBV7-8 and TRBJ2-3; D gene unclear. This CDR3 spans 12 amino acids. V was trimmed by 2 bases and J by 10 bases, leaving 10 bases between them. CDR1 is SGHVS and CDR2 is FQNEAQ in the germline V gene. The CDR3, as DNA: TGTGCCAGCAGCTTACGACTGGACCCGCAGTATTTT. Protein sequence: CASSLRLDPQYF.

This chain joins TRBV20-1 and TRBJ1-6, with 7 bases lining up with TRBD1. Germline CDR1 is DFQATT and CDR2 is SNEGSKA (reference sequence). The CDR3 is 16 amino acids. V trimming: 1 base; J trimming: 6 bases; junction bases outside the gene matches: 9. This chain's CDR3 is CSARVGGESINSPLHF. The CDR3 region has the DNA TGCAGTGCTAGAGTAGGGGGCGAGTCTATTAATTCACCCCTCCACTTT.

This clonotype was seen more than once but under ten times. The chain uses TRBV6-6 and TRBJ1-2; 7 bases are shared with TRBD1. This CDR3 contains 14 residues. Germline trimming cut 5 bases from V and 4 bases from J; bases unmatched to any gene: 7. Germline V gene sequence: CDR1 MNHNY, CDR2 SVGAGI (reference sequence). CDR3 DNA: TGTGCCAGCAGTCTCTCACAGGGGAGCTATGGCTACACCTTC. As protein: CASSLSQGSYGYTF.

Comment on this clonotype: This clone may be a read error of a much larger clone one base away. The genes are TRBV20-1 and TRBJ2-7, with 10 nucleotides matching TRBD2. This CDR3 has 14 residues. The germline gives CDR1 DFQATT, CDR2 SNEGSKA (reference sequence). The ends lost 4 bases at V and 5 bases at J; junction bases unmatched: 8. This chain's CDR3 is CSATGASGSDEQYF. CDR3 in DNA: TGCAGTGCTACCGGGGCTAGCGGGAGTGACGAGCAGTACTTC.

A few counts support this clonotype. The chain couples TRBV7-6 to TRBJ2-7; D remains unclear. Looked up from germline, CDR1 is SGHVS and CDR2 is FNYEAQ. Trimming took off 0 bases at V and 2 bases at J, with 8 bases between the two ends. The CDR3 length is 14 residues. This CDR3 reads CASSLAPQTYEQYF. Here the CDR3 DNA reads TGTGCCAGCAGCTTAGCGCCACAGACCTACGAGCAGTACTTC.

This clonotype was picked up a small number of times. The chain joins TRBV9 to TRBJ1-1; D unresolved. Trimming left V 0 bases short and J 4 bases short, with 7 bases between. The CDR3 loop spans 13 amino acids. CDR1 and CDR2 from the germline V gene are SGDLS and YYNGEE. The CDR3 bases are TGTGCCAGCAGCGTAGTAATCAGCACTGAAGCTTTCTTT. This codes for CASSVVISTEAFF.

The table lists this clonotype with a few counts. V usage is TRBV20-1 and J usage is TRBJ2-1; D is uncertain. The CDR3 spans 14 residues. The germline V and J ends were trimmed by 5 bases and 3 bases, with 14 bases remaining between them. Germline CDR1 and CDR2: DFQATT and SNEGSKA (reference sequence). The CDR3 sequence is CSARPPPYYNEQFF. The CDR3 DNA reads TGCAGTGCTCGGCCCCCCCCCTACTACAATGAGCAGTTCTTC.

The chain carries TRBV2 and TRBJ2-7; TRBD2 is a possible D gene (6 bases). CDR1 and CDR2 (germline): SNHLY, FYNNEI. The CDR3 extends over 17 amino acids. V was pared by 6 bases and J by 7 bases, with 28 bases between. The CDR3 DNA is TGTGCCAGCAGCGGCCGGTCCAGACTAGGGTCCTACAATGAGCAGTACTTC. It translates to CASSGRSRLGSYNEQYF.

The CDR3 nucleotides are TGCAGCGTAGCCGGGACTACGGATTTGGATGAGCAGTTCTTC. It specifies CSVAGTTDLDEQFF. The chain links TRBV29-1 to TRBJ2-1, with 7 positions matching TRBD2. The CDR3 is made up of 14 amino acids. With V trimmed by 6 bases and J by 8 bases, 13 bases remained unmatched. From germline, CDR1 is SQVTM and CDR2 ANQGSEA.

CDR3 nucleotides: TGTGCCAGCAGCACAGGGTCCCGACTAGCGGGTCCCCTTTACAATGAGCAGTACTTC. Translating it yields CASSTGSRLAGPLYNEQYF. The rearrangement uses TRBV4-2 and TRBJ2-5; 10 bases line up with TRBD2. The V segment lost 5 bases and the J segment 11 bases; nucleotides outside the gene matches: 26. The CDR3 sequence is 19 residues long. Germline lookup yields CDR1 LGHNA and CDR2 YNFKEQ.

The chain couples TRBV20-1 to TRBJ2-7, with 7 bases that match TRBD1. The CDR3 has 14 residues. Germline lookup yields CDR1 DFQATT and CDR2 SNEGSKA (reference sequence). J gave up 5 bases and V 6 bases, and 13 bases lay outside the gene matches. In DNA, the CDR3 is TGCAGTGCCAGGGCCGACAGGGATGGAAACGAGCAGTACTTC. It encodes CSARADRDGNEQYF.

For this clonotype: One end of the junction varies from germline; a read error may be responsible. This sequence joins TRBV7-2 and TRBJ2-3, with 9 bases lining up with TRBD2. Germline lookup yields CDR1 SGHTA and CDR2 FQGNSA. The CDR3 extends over 16 amino acids. CDR3 coding DNA: TGTGCCAGCAGCTTAGTCGGCGGGAGGGTAACAGATATGCAGTATTTT. It encodes CASSLVGGRVTDMQYF.

Regarding this clonotype: One end of the junction fails to match germline, which may point to a read error. This chain uses TRBV25-1 with TRBJ1-1, with no clear D. Germline lookup yields CDR1 MGHDK and CDR2 SYGVNS. The CDR3 is made up of 17 amino acids. CDR3 in DNA: TGTGCCAGCAGTGGCCTTCCAGGACGACACATGAACGCTGAAGCTTTCTTT. Its protein is CASSGLPGRHMNAEAFF.

The chain has TRBV2 and TRBJ2-3; D is perhaps TRBD1 (6 bases). Trimming took 8 bases from V and 0 from J, leaving 12 bases between them. CDR1 SNHLY and CDR2 FYNNEI come from the germline V gene. The CDR3 has 14 residues. In DNA, the CDR3 is TGTGCCAGCCTTTTGGGGGCCAGCACAGATACGCAGTATTTT. Protein sequence: CASLLGASTDTQYF.

Note on this clonotype: One end of the junction fails to match germline, which may point to a read error. The V call is TRBV7-3, the J call TRBJ2-1; maybe TRBD2 (5 bases). Germline V gives CDR1 SGHTA, CDR2 FQGTGA. The CDR3 is 14 amino acids. CDR3 residues: CASSRGLAGNEHFF. For the CDR3, the DNA is TGTGCCAGCAGCCGCGGTCTAGCCGGCAATGAGCATTTCTTC.

This clonotype was detected only a few times. J is TRBJ2-3 and V is TRBV21-1; the listed D gene, TRBD2, was not tested against the DNA. TRBV21-1 is labeled a pseudogene. This CDR3 is 16 amino acids long. CDR3 in DNA: TGTGCCAGCAGCAAAAGGCTAGCGCGGGGGACAGATACGCAGTATTTT. As protein: CASSKRLARGTDTQYF.